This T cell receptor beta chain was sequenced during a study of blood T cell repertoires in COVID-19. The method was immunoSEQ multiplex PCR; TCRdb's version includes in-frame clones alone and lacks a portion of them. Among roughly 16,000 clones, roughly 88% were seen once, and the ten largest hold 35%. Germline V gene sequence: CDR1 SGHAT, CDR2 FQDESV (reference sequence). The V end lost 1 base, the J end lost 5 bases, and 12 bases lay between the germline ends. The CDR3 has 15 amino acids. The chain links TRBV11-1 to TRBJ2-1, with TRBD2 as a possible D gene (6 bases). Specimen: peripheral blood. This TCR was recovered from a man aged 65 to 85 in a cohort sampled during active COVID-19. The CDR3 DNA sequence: TGTGCCAGCAGCTTAGAGAGGGGACTCGACAATGAGCAGTTCTTC. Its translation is CASSLERGLDNEQFF.